This T cell receptor (beta chain) was recovered during a study of identical twins. The study's findings and limits: Twin pairs' shared out-of-frame alpha sequences were enriched in low generation probability.

One entry per CDR3 protein results from TCRdb running MiXCR on the 5' RACE reads. The sample holds about 190,000 distinct CDR3 sequences; around a sixth are singletons and the top ten take 35% to 50%. This CDR3 has 12 amino acids. Germline values: CDR1 MNHEY, CDR2 SMNVEV (reference sequence). With 5 bases removed from V and 6 bases from J, the gap between germline ends came to 10 bases. This clonotype turned up a few times. What it binds is unknown. These records were also assigned to another study, of T cells expressing NK-cell markers. This second study says: Sorted CD3+CD56-NKG2C+, CD3+CD56+NKG2C- and CD3+CD56+NKG2C+ T cells were the source of the TCR beta repertoires. Dominant NKG2C+ clonotypes made up about 1.0-7.0% of CD8+ T cells in six donors. Evidence did not settle whether expanded NKG2C+ T cell clones targeted HCMV.

The gene calls are TRBV27 and TRBJ1-1, with D perhaps TRBD1 (5 bases). Specimen: CD8+ T cells sorted from blood. The sequence came from a young woman in good health. DNA for the CDR3: TGTGCCAGCAGTCCCCAGGGCGCTGAAGCTTTCTTT. Encoded protein: CASSPQGAEAFF.